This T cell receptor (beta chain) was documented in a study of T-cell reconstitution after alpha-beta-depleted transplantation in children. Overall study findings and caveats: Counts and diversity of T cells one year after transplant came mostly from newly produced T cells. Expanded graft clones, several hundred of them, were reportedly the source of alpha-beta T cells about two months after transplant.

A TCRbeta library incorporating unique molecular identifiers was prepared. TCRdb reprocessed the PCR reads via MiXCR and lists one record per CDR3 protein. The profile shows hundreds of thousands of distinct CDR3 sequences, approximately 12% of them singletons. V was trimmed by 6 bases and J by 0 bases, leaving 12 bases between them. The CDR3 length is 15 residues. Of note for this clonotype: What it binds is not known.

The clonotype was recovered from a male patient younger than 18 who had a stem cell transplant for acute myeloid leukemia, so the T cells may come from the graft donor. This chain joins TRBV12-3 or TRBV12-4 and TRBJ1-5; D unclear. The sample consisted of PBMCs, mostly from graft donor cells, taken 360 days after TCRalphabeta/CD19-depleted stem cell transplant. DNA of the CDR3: TGTGCCAGCAGCTTTGTAGAGTATAGCAATCAGCCCCAGCATTTT. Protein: CASSFVEYSNQPQHF.